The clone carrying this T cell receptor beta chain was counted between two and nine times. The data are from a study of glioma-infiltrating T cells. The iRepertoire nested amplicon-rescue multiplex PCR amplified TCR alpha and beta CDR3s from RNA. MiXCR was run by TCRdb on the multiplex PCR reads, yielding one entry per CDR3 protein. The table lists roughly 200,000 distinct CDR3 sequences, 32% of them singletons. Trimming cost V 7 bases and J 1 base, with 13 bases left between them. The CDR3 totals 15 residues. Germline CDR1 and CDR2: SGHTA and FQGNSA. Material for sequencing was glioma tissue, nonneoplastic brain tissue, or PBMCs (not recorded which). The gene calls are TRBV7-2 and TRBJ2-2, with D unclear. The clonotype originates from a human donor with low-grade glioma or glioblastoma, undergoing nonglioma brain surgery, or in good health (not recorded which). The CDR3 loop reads CASTPLDGNTGELFF. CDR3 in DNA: TGTGCCAGCACCCCCCTTGATGGGAACACCGGGGAGCTGTTTTTT.